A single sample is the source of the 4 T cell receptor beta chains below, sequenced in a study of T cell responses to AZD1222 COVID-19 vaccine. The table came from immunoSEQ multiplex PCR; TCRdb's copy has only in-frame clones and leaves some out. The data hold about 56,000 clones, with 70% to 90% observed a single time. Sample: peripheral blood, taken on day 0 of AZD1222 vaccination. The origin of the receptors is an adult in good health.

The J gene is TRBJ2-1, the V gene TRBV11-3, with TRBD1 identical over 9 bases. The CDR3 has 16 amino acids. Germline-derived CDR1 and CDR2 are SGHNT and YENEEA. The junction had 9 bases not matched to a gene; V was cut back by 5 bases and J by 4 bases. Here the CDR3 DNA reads TGTGCCAGCAGCCCCATGGGGGACAGGGATTACAATGAGCAGTTCTTC. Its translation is CASSPMGDRDYNEQFF.

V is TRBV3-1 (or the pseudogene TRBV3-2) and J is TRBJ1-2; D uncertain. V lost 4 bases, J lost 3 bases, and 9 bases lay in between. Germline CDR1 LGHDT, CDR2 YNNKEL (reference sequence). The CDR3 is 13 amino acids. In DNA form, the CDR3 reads TGTGCCAGCAGCCCGGACGGATACTATGGCTACACCTTC. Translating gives CASSPDGYYGYTF.

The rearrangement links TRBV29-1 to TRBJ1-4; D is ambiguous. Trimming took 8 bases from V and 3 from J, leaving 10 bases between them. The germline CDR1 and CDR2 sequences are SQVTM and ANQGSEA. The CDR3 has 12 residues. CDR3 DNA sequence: TGCAGCCTCAAGGACTCTAATGAAAAACTGTTTTTT. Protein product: CSLKDSNEKLFF.

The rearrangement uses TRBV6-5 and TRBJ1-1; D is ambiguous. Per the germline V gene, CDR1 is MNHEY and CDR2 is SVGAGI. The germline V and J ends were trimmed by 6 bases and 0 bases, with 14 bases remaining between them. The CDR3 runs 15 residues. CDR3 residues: CASRRPGGMNTEAFF. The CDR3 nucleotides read TGTGCCAGCAGAAGACCCGGCGGCATGAACACTGAAGCTTTCTTT.